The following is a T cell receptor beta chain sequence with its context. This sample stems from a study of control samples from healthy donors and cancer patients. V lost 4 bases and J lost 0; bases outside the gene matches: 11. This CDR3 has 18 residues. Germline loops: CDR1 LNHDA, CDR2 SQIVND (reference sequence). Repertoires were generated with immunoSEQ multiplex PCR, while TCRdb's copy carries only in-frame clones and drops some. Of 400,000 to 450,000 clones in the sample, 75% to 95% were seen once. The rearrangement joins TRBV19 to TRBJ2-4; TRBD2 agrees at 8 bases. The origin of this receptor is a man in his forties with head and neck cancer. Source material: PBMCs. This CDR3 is CASSTRPAGGLAKNIQYF. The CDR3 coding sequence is TGTGCCAGTAGTACCCGGCCCGCGGGAGGATTAGCCAAAAACATTCAGTACTTC.